What follows describes a single T cell receptor beta chain. Its antigen is not identified. TCRdb keeps only in-frame clones here, not all; method: immunoSEQ multiplex PCR. The table lists more than 35,000 clones, about three fifths of them singletons. In the ViraFEST assay, antigen-specific CD4+ clonotypes were identified by expansion after peptide-pool stimulation. At the end of about ten days of culture, CD4+ T cells were isolated. Vaccinated recipients, who were negative for nucleocapsid antibodies, had no history of SARS-CoV-2 infection. The entry originates in a study of vaccination effects on CD4 cells after COVID-19. The sequence came from a human donor who received a COVID-19 vaccine. Sample: CD4+ T cells from PBMCs cultured with HCoV-OC43 spike peptides, taken before COVID-19 vaccination. Noted subset: HCoV-OC43 spike overlapping peptide pool stimulation.

The CDR3, as DNA: TGCGCCAGCAGTGACGGGAACAGGGATAACACCGGGGAGCTGTTTTTT. Amino acids: CASSDGNRDNTGELFF. The chain joins TRBV10-1 to TRBJ2-2; TRBD1 might be the D (6 bases). The germline V and J ends were trimmed by 3 bases and 2 bases, with 13 bases remaining between them. This CDR3 is built from 16 residues. Germline V gene data show CDR1 as WNHNN and CDR2 as SYGVQD (reference sequence).